Below, 11 T cell receptor beta chains from the same sample are listed, as sequenced in a study of neoadjuvant anti-PD-1 for oral cavity cancer. TCRdb's table, derived via immunoSEQ multiplex PCR, lists solely in-frame clones and lacks some. The sample lists about 15,000 clones, about 44% occurring once. Time point described: after neoadjuvant nivolumab, at surgical resection. The sample in question was tumor tissue, obtained after nivolumab (anti-PD-1) treatment. Receptor source: a person aged 35-79 years with oral cavity squamous cell carcinoma.

The chain has TRBV15 and TRBJ2-7, with 10 bases identical to TRBD1. The CDR3 totals 18 residues. J lost 2 bases, V lost 0 bases, and 10 bases had no gene match. Germline values: CDR1 LNHNV, CDR2 YYDKDF (reference sequence). CDR3 amino acids: CATSRDVLGQGITYEQYF. As DNA, the CDR3 is TGTGCCACCAGCAGAGATGTCCTGGGACAGGGGATTACCTACGAGCAGTACTTC.

The V and J genes are TRBV19 and TRBJ1-2, with a tentative D call TRBD1 (5 bases). V was shortened by 3 bases and J by 4 bases, with 9 bases between the two germline ends. The germline gives CDR1 LNHDA, CDR2 SQIVND (reference sequence). CDR3 length: 13 amino acids. The CDR3 here is CASSITGPYGYTF. The CDR3 DNA follows: TGTGCCAGTAGTATCACAGGTCCCTATGGCTACACCTTC. Combining the CDR3 with reference TRBV19 and TRBJ1-2 gives the whole variable domain DGGITQSPKYLFRKEGQNVTLSCEQNLNHDAMYWYRQDPGQGLRLIYYSQIVNDFQKGDIAEGYSVSREKKESFPLTVTSAQKNPTAFYLCASSITGPYGYTFGSGTRLTVV.

This clone came up a few times. The genes are TRBV7-8 and TRBJ2-2; TRBD2 matches 15 bases. The CDR3 has 17 residues. V shed 4 bases and J 3 bases; nucleotides not matched to a gene: 3. Germline-derived CDR1 and CDR2 are SGHVS and FQNEAQ. CDR3: CASSWGLAGGHTGELFF. CDR3 in DNA: TGTGCCAGCAGCTGGGGACTAGCGGGGGGCCACACCGGGGAGCTGTTTTTT.

The genes are TRBV6-5 and TRBJ2-3, with 7 bases matching TRBD2. The J segment lost 0 bases and the V segment lost 4 bases, leaving 7 bases of the junction unmatched. This CDR3 comprises 16 residues. Germline V lookup: CDR1 MNHEY, CDR2 SVGAGI. The CDR3 here is CASSFLAAASTDTQYF. The DNA of the CDR3 is TGTGCCAGCAGTTTCCTAGCGGCGGCGAGCACAGATACGCAGTATTTT.

V is TRBV4-3 and J is TRBJ2-5, with TRBD1 as a possible D gene (6 bases). CDR3 length: 13 amino acids. V was pared by 4 bases and J by 3 bases, with 9 bases between. CDR1 is LGHNA, CDR2 YSLEER, per germline. CDR3 nucleotides: TGCGCCAGCAGCCTCCGGACAGAAGAGACCCAGTACTTC. As protein: CASSLRTEETQYF.

The V call is TRBV19, the J call TRBJ2-2; D gene uncertain. The germline V gene encodes CDR1 LNHDA and CDR2 SQIVND (reference sequence). With 2 bases removed from V and 1 base from J, the gap between germline ends came to 2 bases. The CDR3 length is 13 residues. The CDR3 sequence: CASSIQNTGELFF. In DNA form, the CDR3 reads TGTGCCAGTAGTATACAGAACACCGGGGAGCTGTTTTTT.

Judged by abundance, this clone is medium-sized. The rearrangement uses TRBV7-9 and TRBJ1-6; TRBD1 is a possible D gene (5 bases). The V end was cut by 2 bases, the J end by 5 bases, with 10 bases between. The CDR3 extends over 15 amino acids. Germline V gene sequence: CDR1 SEHNR, CDR2 FQNEAQ (reference sequence). The CDR3 nucleotides read TGTGCCAGCAGCTTAATGCGACAGCATAATTCACCCCTCCACTTT. Protein product: CASSLMRQHNSPLHF. Looking up the rest from reference TRBV7-9 and TRBJ1-6 gives the full variable domain: DTGVSQNPRHKITKRGQNVTFRCDPISEHNRLYWYRQTLGQGPEFLTYFQNEAQLEKSRLLSDRFSAERPKGSFSTLEIQRTEQGDSAMYLCASSLMRQHNSPLHFGNGTRLTVT.

The genes are TRBV25-1 and TRBJ2-2; 9 bases line up with TRBD1. The junction had 9 bases not matched to a gene; V was cut back by 7 bases and J by 6 bases. The CDR3 loop spans 15 amino acids. Germline values: CDR1 MGHDK, CDR2 SYGVNS. Here the CDR3 reads CASTLGTGRPGELFF. The DNA for the CDR3 is TGTGCCAGCACCCTAGGGACAGGGCGCCCCGGGGAGCTGTTTTTT.

The CDR3 is CASSLAFSEKLFF. The CDR3 DNA reads as TGTGCCAGCAGCTTGGCTTTTAGTGAAAAACTGTTTTTT. The V call is TRBV7-2, the J call TRBJ1-4; no definite D call. The germline CDR1 and CDR2 sequences are SGHTA and FQGNSA. Between the trimmed V and J ends, which lost 3 bases and 7 bases, there was a span of 9 bases. This CDR3 region has 13 residues. Based on the CDR3 plus reference TRBV7-2 and TRBJ1-4, the full variable domain is GAGVSQSPSNKVTEKGKDVELRCDPISGHTALYWYRQSLGQGLEFLIYFQGNSAPDKSGLPSDRFSAERTGGSVSTLTIQRTQQEDSAVYLCASSLAFSEKLFFGSGTQLSVL.

This clone was picked up a small number of times. This chain joins TRBV6-1 and TRBJ1-5; perhaps TRBD1 as D (6 bases). This CDR3 region has 15 residues. V shed 6 bases and J shed 2 bases, with 14 bases lying between them. Germline V gene data show CDR1 as MNHNS and CDR2 as SASEGT. This CDR3 is CASRRGGSGNQPQHF. As DNA, the CDR3 is TGTGCCAGCAGGAGGGGGGGTAGCGGCAATCAGCCCCAGCATTTT.

V gene TRBV7-2 combines with J gene TRBJ2-3, with D unresolved. The length of the CDR3 is 15 residues. V was pared by 1 base and J by 1 base, with 9 bases between. Germline CDR1 SGHTA, CDR2 FQGNSA. The CDR3 sequence: CASSLVSAGTDTQYF. In DNA, the CDR3 is TGTGCCAGCAGCTTAGTGTCAGCCGGCACAGATACGCAGTATTTT.